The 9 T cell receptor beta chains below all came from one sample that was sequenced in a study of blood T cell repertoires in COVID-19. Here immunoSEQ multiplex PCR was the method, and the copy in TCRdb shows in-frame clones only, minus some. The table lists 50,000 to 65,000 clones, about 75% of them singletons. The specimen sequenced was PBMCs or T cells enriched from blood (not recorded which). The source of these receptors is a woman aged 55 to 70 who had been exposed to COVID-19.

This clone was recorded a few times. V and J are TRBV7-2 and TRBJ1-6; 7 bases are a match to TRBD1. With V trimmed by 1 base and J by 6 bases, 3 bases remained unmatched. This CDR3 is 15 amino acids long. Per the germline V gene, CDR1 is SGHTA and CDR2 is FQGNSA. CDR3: CASSLEGGGNSPLHF. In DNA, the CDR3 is TGTGCCAGCAGCTTAGAAGGGGGCGGTAATTCACCCCTCCACTTT. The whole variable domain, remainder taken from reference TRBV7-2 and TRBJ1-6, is GAGVSQSPSNKVTEKGKDVELRCDPISGHTALYWYRQSLGQGLEFLIYFQGNSAPDKSGLPSDRFSAERTGGSVSTLTIQRTQQEDSAVYLCASSLEGGGNSPLHFGNGTRLTVT.

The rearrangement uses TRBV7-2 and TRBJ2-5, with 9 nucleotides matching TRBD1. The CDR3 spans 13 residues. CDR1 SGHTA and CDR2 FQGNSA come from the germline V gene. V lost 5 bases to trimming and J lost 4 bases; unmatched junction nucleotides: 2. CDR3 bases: TGTGCCAGCAGCCCGACAGGGGGAGAGACCCAGTACTTC. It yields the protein CASSPTGGETQYF.

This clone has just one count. The CDR3 sequence: CASAPGEAEAFF. The CDR3 DNA reads TGTGCTAGTGCCCCCGGAGAGGCTGAAGCTTTCTTT. This sequence joins TRBV12-5 and TRBJ1-1; D uncertain. Per the germline V gene, CDR1 is LGHNT and CDR2 is FRNRAP. The CDR3 loop spans 12 amino acids. Trimming took 7 bases from V and 6 from J, leaving 12 bases between them. Complete variable domain (other parts from reference TRBV12-5 and TRBJ1-1): DARVTQTPRHKVTEMGQEVTMRCQPILGHNTVFWYRQTMMQGLELLAYFRNRAPLDDSGMPKDRFSAEMPDATLATLKIQPSEPRDSAVYFCASAPGEAEAFFGQGTRLTVV.

CDR3 nucleotides: TGCAGCGTTGACCTTGGGACAGGGGGGTACGAGCAGTACTTC. The encoded protein is CSVDLGTGGYEQYF. The rearrangement joins TRBV29-1 to TRBJ2-7; 11 bases match TRBD1. Trimming removed 3 bases from V and 4 bases from J; junction bases left unmatched: 5. Germline loops: CDR1 SQVTM, CDR2 ANQGSEA. The CDR3 covers 14 residues.

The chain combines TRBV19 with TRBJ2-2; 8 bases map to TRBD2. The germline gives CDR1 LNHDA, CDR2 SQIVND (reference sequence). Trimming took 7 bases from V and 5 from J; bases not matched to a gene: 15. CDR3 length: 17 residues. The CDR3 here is CASNLLAGAGQTGELFF. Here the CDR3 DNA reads TGTGCCAGTAACCTTCTAGCGGGCGCGGGTCAGACCGGGGAGCTGTTTTTT. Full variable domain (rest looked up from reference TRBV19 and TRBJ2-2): DGGITQSPKYLFRKEGQNVTLSCEQNLNHDAMYWYRQDPGQGLRLIYYSQIVNDFQKGDIAEGYSVSREKKESFPLTVTSAQKNPTAFYLCASNLLAGAGQTGELFFGEGSRLTVL.

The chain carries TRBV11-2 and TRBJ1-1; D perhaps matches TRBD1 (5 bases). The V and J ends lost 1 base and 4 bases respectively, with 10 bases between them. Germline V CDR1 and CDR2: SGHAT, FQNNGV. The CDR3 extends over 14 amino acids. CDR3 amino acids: CASSLARGGTEAFF. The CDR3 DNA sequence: TGTGCCAGCAGCTTAGCTCGGGGGGGCACTGAAGCTTTCTTT.

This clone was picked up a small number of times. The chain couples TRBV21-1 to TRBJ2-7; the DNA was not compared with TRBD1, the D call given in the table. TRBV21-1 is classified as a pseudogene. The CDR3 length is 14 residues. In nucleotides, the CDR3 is TGTGCCAGCAGCAGCAGGGGGCAGGTGGGCGAGCAGTACTTC. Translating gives CASSSRGQVGEQYF.

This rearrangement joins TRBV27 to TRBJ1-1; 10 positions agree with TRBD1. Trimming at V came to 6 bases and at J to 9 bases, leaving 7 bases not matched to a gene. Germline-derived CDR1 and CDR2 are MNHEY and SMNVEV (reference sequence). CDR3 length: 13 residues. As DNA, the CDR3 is TGTGCCAGCAGCGCCGGGACAGGGGATAAAGCTTTCTTT. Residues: CASSAGTGDKAFF.

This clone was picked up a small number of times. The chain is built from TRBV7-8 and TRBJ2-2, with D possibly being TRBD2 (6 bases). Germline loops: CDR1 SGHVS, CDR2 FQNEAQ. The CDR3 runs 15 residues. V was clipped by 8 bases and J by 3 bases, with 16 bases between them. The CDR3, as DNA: TGTGCCAGCGGTGTCTCTAGCGATTACACCGGGGAGCTGTTTTTT. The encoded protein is CASGVSSDYTGELFF.